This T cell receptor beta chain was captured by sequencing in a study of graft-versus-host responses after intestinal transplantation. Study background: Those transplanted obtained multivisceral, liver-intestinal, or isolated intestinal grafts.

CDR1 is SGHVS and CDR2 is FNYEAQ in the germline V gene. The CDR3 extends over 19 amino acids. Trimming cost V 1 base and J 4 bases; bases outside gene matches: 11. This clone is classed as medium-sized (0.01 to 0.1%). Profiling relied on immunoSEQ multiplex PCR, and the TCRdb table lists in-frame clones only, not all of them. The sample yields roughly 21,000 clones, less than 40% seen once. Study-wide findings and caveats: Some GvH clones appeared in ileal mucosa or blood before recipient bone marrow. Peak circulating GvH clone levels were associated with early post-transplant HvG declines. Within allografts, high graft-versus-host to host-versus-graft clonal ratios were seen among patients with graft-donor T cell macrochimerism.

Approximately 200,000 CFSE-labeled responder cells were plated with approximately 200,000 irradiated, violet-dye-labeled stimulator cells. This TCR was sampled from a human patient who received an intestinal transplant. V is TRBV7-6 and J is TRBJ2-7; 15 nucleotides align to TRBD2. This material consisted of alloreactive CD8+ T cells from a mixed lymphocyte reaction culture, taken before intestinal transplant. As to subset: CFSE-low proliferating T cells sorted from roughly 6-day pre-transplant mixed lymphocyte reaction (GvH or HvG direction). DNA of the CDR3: TGTGCCAGCAGCTTAGAAGCACATCCGGGACTAGCGGGGGGTTACGAGCAGTACTTC. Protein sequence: CASSLEAHPGLAGGYEQYF.